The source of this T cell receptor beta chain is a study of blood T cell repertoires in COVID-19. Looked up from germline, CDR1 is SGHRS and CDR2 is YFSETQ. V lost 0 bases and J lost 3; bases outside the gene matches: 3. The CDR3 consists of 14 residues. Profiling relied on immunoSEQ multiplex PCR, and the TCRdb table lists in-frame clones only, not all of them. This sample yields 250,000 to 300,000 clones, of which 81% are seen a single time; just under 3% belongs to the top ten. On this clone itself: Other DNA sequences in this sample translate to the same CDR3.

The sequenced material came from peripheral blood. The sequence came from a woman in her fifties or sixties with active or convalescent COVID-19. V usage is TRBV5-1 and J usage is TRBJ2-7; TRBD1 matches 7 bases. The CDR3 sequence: CASSLGQGGYEQYF. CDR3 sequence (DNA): TGCGCCAGCAGCTTGGGACAGGGTGGCTACGAGCAGTACTTC. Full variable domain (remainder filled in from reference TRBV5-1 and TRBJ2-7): KAGVTQTPRYLIKTRGQQVTLSCSPISGHRSVSWYQQTPGQGLQFLFEYFSETQRNKGNFPGRFSGRQFSNSRSEMNVSTLELGDSALYLCASSLGQGGYEQYFGPGTRLTVT.